This TCR beta chain was observed in a study of shared clonotypes between healthy human individuals. Only in-frame clones appear in the TCRdb table, and some are missing; sequencing was by immunoSEQ multiplex PCR. The table has more than 500,000 clones, more than 95% seen once. What was sequenced was naive CD4+ T cells sorted from blood. The subset was: CD45RA+ positively selected. This clonotype was sampled from a woman aged 25 to 39 in good health.

The CDR3 DNA reads TGCGCCAGCAGCCCACAGCGGAGCACAGATACGCAGTATTTT. Its translation is CASSPQRSTDTQYF. The gene calls are TRBV5-1 and TRBJ2-3, with D perhaps matching TRBD2 (5 bases). The CDR3 runs to 14 residues. Trimming pared 4 bases from V and 0 bases from J, leaving 9 bases between. Germline V gene data show CDR1 as SGHRS and CDR2 as YFSETQ.